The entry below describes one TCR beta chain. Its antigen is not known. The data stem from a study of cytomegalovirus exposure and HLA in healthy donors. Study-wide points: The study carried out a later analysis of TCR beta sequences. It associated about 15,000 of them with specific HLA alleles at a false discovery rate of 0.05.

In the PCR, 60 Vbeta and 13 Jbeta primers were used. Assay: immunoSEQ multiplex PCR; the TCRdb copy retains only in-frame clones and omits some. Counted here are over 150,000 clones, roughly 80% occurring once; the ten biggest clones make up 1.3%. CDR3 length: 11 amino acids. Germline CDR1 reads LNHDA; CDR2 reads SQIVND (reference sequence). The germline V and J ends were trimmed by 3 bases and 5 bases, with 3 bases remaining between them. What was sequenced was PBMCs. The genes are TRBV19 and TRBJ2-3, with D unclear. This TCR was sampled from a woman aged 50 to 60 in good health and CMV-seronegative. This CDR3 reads CASSIRDTQYF. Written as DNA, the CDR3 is TGTGCCAGTAGTATTAGAGATACGCAGTATTTT.